A single sample gave rise to the 32 T cell receptor beta chains below, sequenced in a study of T cell changes during pregnancy in multiple sclerosis. Data came from immunoSEQ multiplex PCR; TCRdb stores just in-frame clones and leaves some out. The sample holds roughly 76,000 clones, around nine tenths seen once. The sequencing used CD4+ T cells from peripheral blood mononuclear cells, collected after pregnancy. These receptors were obtained from a female donor with multiple sclerosis, enrolled in a pregnancy study.

The chain carries TRBV6-1 and TRBJ2-3; 8 bases match TRBD2. Germline CDR1 reads MNHNS; CDR2 reads SASEGT. The CDR3 has 16 amino acids. V lost 4 bases, J lost 3 bases, and 9 bases stayed unmatched. The DNA for the CDR3 is TGTGCCAGCAGTGTCGTCCGGGGACTAGGAACAGATACGCAGTATTTT. Its translation is CASSVVRGLGTDTQYF.

V gene TRBV18 combines with J gene TRBJ2-1, with 10 nucleotides matching TRBD2. The length of the CDR3 is 16 residues. The ends lost 6 bases at V and 8 bases at J; junction bases unmatched: 13. Germline-derived CDR1 and CDR2 are KGHSH and LQKENI. As DNA, the CDR3 is TGTGCCAGCTCCCCCTTTGCGCGGCTAGCGGGGGATGAGCAGTTCTTC. This translates into CASSPFARLAGDEQFF.

The table lists this clone with a count of one. The CDR3 sequence: CASSSRQGAHGYTF. CDR3 DNA: TGCGCCAGCAGCTCAAGACAGGGGGCGCATGGCTACACCTTC. The chain combines TRBV5-1 with TRBJ1-2, with 10 bases matching TRBD1. Germline V gene data show CDR1 as SGHRS and CDR2 as YFSETQ. This CDR3 contains 14 residues. V trimming: 3 bases; J trimming: 6 bases; junction bases outside the gene matches: 5. The whole variable domain, remainder taken from reference TRBV5-1 and TRBJ1-2, is KAGVTQTPRYLIKTRGQQVTLSCSPISGHRSVSWYQQTPGQGLQFLFEYFSETQRNKGNFPGRFSGRQFSNSRSEMNVSTLELGDSALYLCASSSRQGAHGYTFGSGTRLTVV.

This clone was observed a handful of times. This chain uses TRBV7-2 with TRBJ2-5, with 8 positions matching TRBD1. The CDR3 covers 14 residues. The V gene end was trimmed by 5 bases and the J gene end by 5 bases; junction bases not matched to a gene: 7. Germline CDR1 and CDR2: SGHTA and FQGNSA. The CDR3 coding sequence is TGTGCCAGCAGCCTCGGGACAGGAGGGGAGACCCAGTACTTC. It yields the protein CASSLGTGGETQYF.

V usage is TRBV7-8 and J usage is TRBJ1-2; D is ambiguous. The CDR3 consists of 12 residues. V was clipped by 5 bases and J by 6 bases, with 10 bases between them. Germline V gene sequence: CDR1 SGHVS, CDR2 FQNEAQ. For the CDR3, the DNA is TGTGCCAGCAGCCCCGGTGCCGATGGCTACACCTTC. Amino acids: CASSPGADGYTF.

This chain links TRBV18 with TRBJ1-5; TRBD1 aligns across 8 bases. The junction had 11 bases not matched to a gene; V was cut back by 6 bases and J by 7 bases. CDR3 size: 15 residues. The germline CDR1 and CDR2 sequences are KGHSH and LQKENI. CDR3 coding DNA: TGTGCCAGCTCCGGACAGGGAGGCATTAACCAGCCCCAGCATTTT. Its protein is CASSGQGGINQPQHF.

The chain recombines TRBV9 with TRBJ1-1; D is undetermined. CDR3 size: 15 residues. Germline CDR1 SGDLS, CDR2 YYNGEE. V was pared by 1 base and J by 4 bases, with 14 bases between. The CDR3 DNA reads TGTGCCAGCAGCGTAAGGCCAGACACCACCACTGAAGCTTTCTTT. Protein product: CASSVRPDTTTEAFF.

The sample holds one count of this clone. The chain joins TRBV6-1 to TRBJ1-1; 8 bases are a match to TRBD1. The CDR3 loop spans 13 amino acids. V lost 7 bases, J lost 1 base, and 2 bases stayed unmatched. Germline-derived CDR1 and CDR2 are MNHNS and SASEGT. CDR3 loop: CASTGQGNTEAFF. The CDR3 DNA is TGTGCCAGCACCGGACAGGGGAACACTGAAGCTTTCTTT.

The V and J genes are TRBV18 and TRBJ1-2; D is ambiguous. The CDR3 extends over 17 amino acids. V lost 2 bases and J 4 bases, leaving 20 bases between the germline ends. Germline CDR1 reads KGHSH; CDR2 reads LQKENI. In DNA form, the CDR3 reads TGTGCCAGCTCACCAAGGTCGCTAGTGCTAGGAAGCTATGGCTACACCTTC. It codes for CASSPRSLVLGSYGYTF.

This clone is a singleton in its sample. Germline and junction disagree at one end, which may indicate a read error. This chain uses TRBV28 with TRBJ2-7, with TRBD2 matching over 13 bases. This CDR3 has 13 residues. Germline V gene sequence: CDR1 MDHEN, CDR2 SYDVKM. The DNA of the CDR3 is TGTGCCAGCAGTTCAGCCGGGACTAGCGGGATACTATTC. Protein product: CASSSAGTSGILF.

V gene TRBV19 combines with J gene TRBJ2-7; the match to TRBD1 covers 7 bases. V shed 3 bases, J shed 7 bases, and the junction held 9 bases outside the gene matches. The CDR3 extends over 14 amino acids. Per germline, CDR1 LNHDA and CDR2 SQIVND (reference sequence). As DNA, the CDR3 is TGTGCCAGTAGTATTAGTCACAGGGGTGGTGAGCAGTACTTC. Its protein product is CASSISHRGGEQYF. Complete variable domain (other parts from reference TRBV19 and TRBJ2-7): DGGITQSPKYLFRKEGQNVTLSCEQNLNHDAMYWYRQDPGQGLRLIYYSQIVNDFQKGDIAEGYSVSREKKESFPLTVTSAQKNPTAFYLCASSISHRGGEQYFGPGTRLTVT.

This chain joins TRBV7-2 and TRBJ1-2, with 9 bases matching TRBD1. Germline lookup yields CDR1 SGHTA and CDR2 FQGNSA. The J segment lost 4 bases and the V segment lost 5 bases, leaving 11 bases of the junction unmatched. This CDR3 spans 16 amino acids. CDR3 nucleotide sequence: TGTGCCAGCAGCACGGGGGTCGGGACAGGGAGCTATGGCTACACCTTC. Residues: CASSTGVGTGSYGYTF.

The chain uses TRBV29-1 and TRBJ2-7; a weak D match, TRBD1 (6 bases). V dropped 2 bases and J dropped 5 bases, with 13 bases sitting between them. Germline assignment: CDR1 SQVTM and CDR2 ANQGSEA. This CDR3 has 13 amino acids. The CDR3 nucleotides are TGCAGCGTTGAACTCCAGGGGTCCCACGAGCAGTACTTC. This codes for CSVELQGSHEQYF.

This chain joins TRBV21-1 and TRBJ2-2; the table names TRBD1, a call not compared with the DNA. TRBV21-1 is designated a pseudogene. The CDR3 is made up of 16 amino acids. DNA for the CDR3: TGTGCCAGCAGCAAAGGGGCCCCCGCGAACACCGGGGAGCTGTTTTTT. This sequence encodes CASSKGAPANTGELFF.

This rearrangement joins TRBV2 to TRBJ1-5, with a weak D call TRBD1 (6 bases). This CDR3 contains 15 residues. V gave up 5 bases and J gave up 1 base, with 12 bases separating them. CDR1 and CDR2 (germline): SNHLY, FYNNEI. The CDR3, as DNA: TGTGCCAGCAGTCCGTTACAGGGAAGCAATCAGCCCCAGCATTTT. Translation gives CASSPLQGSNQPQHF.

CDR3 DNA: TGTGCCAGCAGTTATACGGAGACGCAGTATTTT. Its translation is CASSYTETQYF. The rearrangement links TRBV28 to TRBJ2-3; D gene uncertain. Germline assignment: CDR1 MDHEN and CDR2 SYDVKM. V gave up 4 bases and J gave up 9 bases, with 8 bases separating them. The CDR3 has 11 residues.

In its sample, this clone was seen once. The chain is built from TRBV4-2 and TRBJ1-1; D might be TRBD1 (5 bases). Trimming pared 4 bases from V and 4 bases from J, leaving 16 bases between. Germline V lookup: CDR1 LGHNA, CDR2 YNFKEQ. This CDR3 is built from 15 residues. The CDR3: CASSPREGSGTEAFF. The CDR3 DNA is TGTGCCAGCAGCCCCCGGGAGGGGTCGGGCACTGAAGCTTTCTTT.

This clone has only one observation. CDR3: CASSSGILTGELFF. The CDR3 coding sequence is TGTGCCAGCAGCTCTGGAATACTAACCGGGGAGCTGTTTTTT. This sequence joins TRBV7-3 and TRBJ2-2; D call uncertain. The V and J ends lost 4 bases and 5 bases respectively, with 11 bases between them. This CDR3 contains 14 residues. CDR1 is SGHTA and CDR2 is FQGTGA in the germline V gene.

This clone was seen just once. The CDR3 loop reads CASSLAGGNGYTF. The CDR3 nucleotides are TGCGCCAGCAGCTTGGCAGGGGGCAATGGCTACACCTTC. This rearrangement joins TRBV5-1 to TRBJ1-2; TRBD1 matches 8 bases. The CDR3 length is 13 residues. CDR1 is SGHRS and CDR2 is YFSETQ in the germline V gene. V was clipped by 0 bases and J by 6 bases; unmatched bases: 1.

V and J are TRBV7-3 and TRBJ2-2; no definite D call. Trimming removed 1 base at V and 7 bases at J, with 7 bases between. The CDR3 is 13 amino acids. Germline V gives CDR1 SGHTA, CDR2 FQGTGA. The CDR3: CASSLSPSGELFF. The CDR3 DNA reads as TGTGCCAGCAGCTTAAGCCCGAGCGGGGAGCTGTTTTTT.

The rearrangement joins TRBV28 to TRBJ1-3; TRBD1 matches at 10 bases. V lost 5 bases and J lost 7; bases outside the gene matches: 5. The germline V gene has CDR1 MDHEN and CDR2 SYDVKM. The CDR3 contains 14 residues. CDR3 sequence reads: CASSGTGVWNTIYF. The CDR3, as DNA: TGTGCCAGCAGTGGGACAGGGGTCTGGAACACCATATATTTT.

The CDR3 sequence is CASSNHPVREGRNEQFF. CDR3 sequence (DNA): TGTGCCAGCAGCAACCACCCTGTGAGGGAGGGCCGGAATGAGCAGTTCTTC. The rearrangement uses TRBV21-1 and TRBJ2-1; the tabulated D call, TRBD2, remains unverified against the DNA. TRBV21-1 is marked as a pseudogene. The CDR3 is made up of 17 amino acids.

The chain uses TRBV18 and TRBJ1-3; 7 nucleotides agree with TRBD1. Germline lookup yields CDR1 KGHSH and CDR2 LQKENI. With V trimmed by 5 bases and J by 0 bases, 7 bases remained unmatched. CDR3 length equals 16 residues. The CDR3, as DNA: TGTGCCAGCTCAGCGGGACAGCCAAACTCTGGAAACACCATATATTTT. Its translation is CASSAGQPNSGNTIYF.

The chain uses TRBV4-2 and TRBJ1-2; 11 bases are a match to TRBD1. The ends lost 5 bases at V and 3 bases at J; junction bases unmatched: 5. Germline assignment: CDR1 LGHNA and CDR2 YNFKEQ. The length of the CDR3 is 15 residues. In DNA form, the CDR3 reads TGTGCCAGCAGCGACGGACAGGGGGCGGACTATGGCTACACCTTC. As protein: CASSDGQGADYGYTF.

The genes are TRBV4-2 and TRBJ2-6; TRBD1 matches at 7 bases. CDR1 is LGHNA, CDR2 YNFKEQ, per germline. V was pared by 2 bases and J by 6 bases, with 13 bases of the junction left unmatched. CDR3 size: 18 residues. The CDR3 bases are TGTGCCAGCAGCCAAACCCTGACAGGGCTAAATCTGGCCAACGTCCTGACTTTC. Protein sequence: CASSQTLTGLNLANVLTF.

V usage is TRBV15 and J usage is TRBJ1-2; the match to TRBD1 covers 10 bases. The V gene end was trimmed by 6 bases and the J gene end by 6 bases; junction bases not matched to a gene: 4. The CDR3 length is 13 residues. The germline V gene has CDR1 LNHNV and CDR2 YYDKDF (reference sequence). The CDR3 sequence is CATSPDRGNGYTF. The CDR3, as DNA: TGTGCCACCAGTCCGGACAGGGGGAATGGCTACACCTTC.

The genes are TRBV6-1 and TRBJ1-5, with 8 bases lining up with TRBD1. Germline assignment: CDR1 MNHNS and CDR2 SASEGT. This CDR3 contains 14 residues. J lost 6 bases, V lost 4 bases, and 5 bases had no gene match. The DNA of the CDR3 is TGTGCCAGCAGTGCGACAGGGGCGGGTCAGCCCCAGCATTTT. Translating it yields CASSATGAGQPQHF.

This chain uses TRBV28 with TRBJ2-7, with D maybe TRBD1 (6 bases). In germline, CDR1 is MDHEN, CDR2 SYDVKM. The V end lost 6 bases, the J end lost 4 bases, and 22 bases lay between the germline ends. CDR3 length equals 16 residues. CDR3 coding DNA: TGTGCCAGCAGCCCCCTCCCCGGGACACTGATTTACGAGCAGTACTTC. It yields the protein CASSPLPGTLIYEQYF.

The chain has TRBV5-1 and TRBJ2-5; a weak D match, TRBD1 (8 bases). Trimming pared 7 bases from V and 5 bases from J, leaving 15 bases between. The CDR3 is made up of 13 amino acids. CDR1 and CDR2 (germline): SGHRS, YFSETQ. The CDR3 region has the DNA TGCGCCAGCGGGGGGGACAGGCGGGAGACCCAGTACTTC. Translation: CASGGDRRETQYF.

This rearrangement joins TRBV6-1 to TRBJ1-4; 7 bases align to TRBD1. After removal of 3 bases from V and 4 bases from J, the junction contained 2 bases not matched to a gene. CDR1 and CDR2 from the germline V gene are MNHNS and SASEGT. The CDR3 length is 14 residues. The CDR3 here is CASSEGTDNEKLFF. CDR3 coding DNA: TGTGCCAGCAGTGAGGGGACAGATAATGAAAAACTGTTTTTT.

The J gene is TRBJ2-3, the V gene TRBV5-1, with 7 bases matching TRBD1. Looked up from germline, CDR1 is SGHRS and CDR2 is YFSETQ. The CDR3 contains 15 residues. V was clipped by 3 bases and J by 2 bases; unmatched bases: 6. The CDR3 DNA is TGCGCCAGCAGCTCGACAGGGAGCCCCACAGATACGCAGTATTTT. Its translation is CASSSTGSPTDTQYF.

The rearrangement uses TRBV7-8 and TRBJ2-7; D might be TRBD1 (5 bases). In germline, CDR1 is SGHVS, CDR2 FQNEAQ. CDR3 length: 15 residues. Trimming shortened V by 1 base and J by 5 bases, and 15 bases separated the two germline ends. CDR3 loop: CASSLDQGLGDEQYF. The CDR3 DNA is TGTGCCAGCAGCTTAGATCAGGGTCTAGGAGACGAGCAGTACTTC.